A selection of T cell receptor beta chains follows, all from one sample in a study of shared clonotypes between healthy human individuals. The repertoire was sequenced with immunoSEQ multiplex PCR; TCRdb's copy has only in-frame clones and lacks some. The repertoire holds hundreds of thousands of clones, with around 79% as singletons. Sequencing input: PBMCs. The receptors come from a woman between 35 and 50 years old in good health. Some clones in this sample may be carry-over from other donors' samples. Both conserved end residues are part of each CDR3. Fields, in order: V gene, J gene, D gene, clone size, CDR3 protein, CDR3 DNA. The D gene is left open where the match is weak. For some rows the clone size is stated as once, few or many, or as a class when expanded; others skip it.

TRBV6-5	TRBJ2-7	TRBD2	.	CASSTRTSGSYEQYF	TGTGCCAGCAGTACTCGGACTAGCGGGAGCTACGAGCAGTACTTC
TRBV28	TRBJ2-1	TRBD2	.	CASSLYGLAGNYNEQFF	TGTGCCAGCAGTTTATATGGGCTAGCGGGAAACTACAATGAGCAGTTCTTC
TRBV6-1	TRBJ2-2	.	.	CASQMRVTNTGELFF	TGTGCCAGTCAGATGAGGGTCACGAACACCGGGGAGCTGTTTTTT
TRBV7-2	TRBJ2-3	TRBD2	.	CASSLTSGTKDTQYF	TGTGCCAGCAGCCTGACTAGCGGGACGAAAGATACGCAGTATTTT
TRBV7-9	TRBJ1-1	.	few	CASSSPGKNTEAFF	TGTGCCAGCAGCTCCCCCGGCAAAAACACTGAAGCTTTCTTT
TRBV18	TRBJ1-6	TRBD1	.	CASSASGTGVSPLHF	TGTGCCAGCTCAGCATCCGGGACAGGGGTTTCACCCCTCCACTTT
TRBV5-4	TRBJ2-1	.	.	CASSGLRGPNLYEQFF	TGTGCCAGCAGCGGCCTCCGGGGCCCGAACCTTTATGAGCAGTTCTTC
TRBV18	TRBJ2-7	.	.	CASSPGAGSSYEQYF	TGTGCCAGCTCACCAGGGGCGGGGTCCTCCTACGAGCAGTACTTC
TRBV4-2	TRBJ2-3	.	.	CASSQKDTQYF	TGTGCCAGCAGCCAAAAAGATACGCAGTATTTT
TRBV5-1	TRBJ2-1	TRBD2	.	CASSMSGSSYNEQFF	TGCGCCAGCAGCATGAGCGGGAGCTCCTACAATGAGCAGTTCTTC
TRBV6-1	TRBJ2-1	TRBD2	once	CASSGLAGRGYNEQFF	TGTGCCAGCAGTGGACTAGCGGGAAGGGGCTACAATGAGCAGTTCTTC
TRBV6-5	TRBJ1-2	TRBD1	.	CASSYAGTAYGYTF	TGTGCCAGCAGTTACGCCGGGACAGCCTATGGCTACACCTTC
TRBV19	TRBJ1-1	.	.	CASSEGQGPGTEAFF	TGTGCCAGTAGTGAGGGGCAGGGGCCGGGCACTGAAGCTTTCTTT
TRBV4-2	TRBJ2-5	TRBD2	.	CASSQGTSDWAETQYF	TGTGCCAGCAGCCAGGGGACTAGTGATTGGGCGGAGACCCAGTACTTC
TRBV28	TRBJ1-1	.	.	CASPAPGANTEAFF	TGTGCCAGTCCCGCCCCTGGGGCGAACACTGAAGCTTTCTTT
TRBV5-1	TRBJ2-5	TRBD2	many	CASGTGTSVQETQYF	TGCGCCAGCGGTACCGGGACTAGCGTTCAAGAGACCCAGTACTTC